The 25 T cell receptor beta chains below all came from one sample that was sequenced in a study of blood T cells in healthy people across ages. The authors ran a second PCR of 7 to 11 cycles using a sample-barcoded 5' primer and a J-beta primer mix. TCRdb called the 5' RACE reads again in MiXCR, with one record for every CDR3 protein. The sample has about 1,600,000 distinct CDR3 sequences, roughly 40% seen once; the top ten hold approximately 7.9%. The material sequenced was blood. These receptors were obtained from a woman aged 18-30 years in good health.

The chain recombines TRBV20-1 with TRBJ2-5; 10 bases fit TRBD2. The DNA end lines up better with TRBJ2-7; the J call may be wrong. This CDR3 is built from 12 residues. Germline CDR1 and CDR2: DFQATT and SNEGSKA (reference sequence). The CDR3 DNA sequence: TGCAGTGGAATAGCGGGGGGTTCCGAGCAGTACTTC. Amino acids: CSGIAGGSEQYF.

The chain employs TRBV6-6 and TRBJ2-1, with 9 bases lining up with TRBD1. This CDR3 has 13 amino acids. Per germline, CDR1 MNHNY and CDR2 SVGAGI (reference sequence). J gave up 9 bases and V 10 bases, and 10 bases lay outside the gene matches. The CDR3: CATLTTGGSEQFF. DNA for the CDR3: TGTGCCACCCTTACGACAGGGGGAAGTGAGCAGTTCTTC.

This chain uses TRBV27 with TRBJ2-3, with D perhaps matching TRBD1 (5 bases). This CDR3 comprises 14 residues. Trimming cost V 3 bases and J 2 bases, with 9 bases left between them. CDR1 is MNHEY and CDR2 is SMNVEV in the germline V gene (reference sequence). The CDR3 here is CASSFGAYTDTQYF. The DNA for the CDR3 is TGTGCCAGCAGTTTTGGGGCGTACACAGATACGCAGTATTTT.

This clonotype was seen a few times. The V call is TRBV20-1, the J call TRBJ2-4; 8 bases agree with TRBD2. The DNA end is more similar to TRBJ2-7, so the J call may be wrong. This CDR3 region has 12 residues. Germline-derived CDR1 and CDR2 are DFQATT and SNEGSKA (reference sequence). The CDR3 spells CSAPGLADEQYF. CDR3 bases: TGCAGTGCTCCCGGACTAGCCGACGAGCAGTACTTC.

The table lists this clonotype with a count of one. The chain employs TRBV28 and TRBJ2-6, with D perhaps assigned TRBD1 or TRBD2 (5 bases each). Deletions cut 4 bases from V and 14 bases from J, with 24 bases between. CDR3 length: 16 amino acids. Germline V gene lookup returns CDR1 MDHEN and CDR2 SYDVKM. The CDR3 DNA reads as TGTGCCAGCAGTTGGATCTCGGTGTCCGGGGCCGACATCCTGACTTTC. Encoded protein: CASSWISVSGADILTF.

At least ten counts were recorded for this clonotype. V usage is TRBV20-1 and J usage is TRBJ2-3; a weak D match, TRBD1 (6 bases). Trimming shortened V by 6 bases and J by 5 bases, and 18 bases separated the two germline ends. The CDR3 is made up of 14 amino acids. Germline V gene sequence: CDR1 DFQATT, CDR2 SNEGSKA (reference sequence). As DNA, the CDR3 is TGCAGTGCGCCTTGGAGTGGGACACGAGATACGCAGTATTTT. The encoded protein is CSAPWSGTRDTQYF.

The chain links TRBV5-6 to TRBJ1-2; D gene unclear. This CDR3 spans 15 amino acids. V lost 2 bases and J lost 2, with 13 bases in between. CDR1 is SGHDT, CDR2 YYEEEE, per germline. DNA of the CDR3: TGTGCCAGCAGCTTTGGAACAGCGCCGAACTATGGCTACACCTTC. Translation: CASSFGTAPNYGYTF. Together with reference TRBV5-6 and TRBJ1-2, the CDR3 gives the full variable domain: DAGVTQSPTHLIKTRGQQVTLRCSPKSGHDTVSWYQQALGQGPQFIFQYYEEEERQRGNFPDRFSGHQFPNYSSELNVNALLLGDSALYLCASSFGTAPNYGYTFGSGTRLTVV.

J is TRBJ2-2 and V is TRBV12-3 or TRBV12-4, with 8 bases that match TRBD1. The CDR3 sequence is 15 residues long. With V trimmed by 0 bases and J by 4 bases, 1 base remained unmatched. CDR3 nucleotides: TGTGCCAGCAGTTTAGCGCAGGGGGCCACCGGGGAGCTGTTTTTT. Residues: CASSLAQGATGELFF.

J is TRBJ2-7 and V is TRBV6-5; TRBD1 matches 7 bases. The CDR3 totals 14 residues. J gave up 2 bases and V 5 bases, and 6 bases lay outside the gene matches. Germline CDR1 reads MNHEY; CDR2 reads SVGAGI. The CDR3 DNA is TGTGCCAGCAGTAAGAGGGACAGCACCTACGAGCAGTACTTC. Translation: CASSKRDSTYEQYF.

This clonotype came up many times. This chain links TRBV6-1 with TRBJ1-2, with TRBD1 identical over 8 bases. Trimming at V came to 3 bases and at J to 2 bases, leaving 5 bases not matched to a gene. This CDR3 region has 15 residues. Per germline, CDR1 MNHNS and CDR2 SASEGT. The DNA for the CDR3 is TGTGCCAGCAGTGATGGGGACAGGCCAAACTATGGCTACACCTTC. It specifies CASSDGDRPNYGYTF.

This chain uses TRBV20-1 with TRBJ2-2; 8 nucleotides align to TRBD2. V dropped 6 bases and J dropped 7; count of bases not matched to a gene: 16. This CDR3 has 16 residues. The germline gives CDR1 DFQATT, CDR2 SNEGSKA (reference sequence). The CDR3 reads CSAKLDSGIPSGELFF. As DNA, the CDR3 is TGCAGTGCCAAGCTCGATAGCGGGATCCCCAGCGGGGAGCTGTTTTTT.

On this clonotype: This may arise from a read error, as a much more abundant clone is one base away. The chain carries TRBV7-9 and TRBJ2-1; no clear D gene. From germline, CDR1 is SEHNR and CDR2 FQNEAQ (reference sequence). CDR3 length equals 14 residues. The CDR3 DNA reads as TGTGCCGGCAGCTTGGGTTGGGGTTACAATGAGCAGTTCTTC. Its protein is CAGSLGWGYNEQFF.

The rearrangement joins TRBV12-3 or TRBV12-4 to TRBJ2-7; D is perhaps TRBD2 (7 bases). This CDR3 has 15 amino acids. Trimming pared 6 bases from V and 5 bases from J, leaving 20 bases between. In DNA, the CDR3 is TGTGCCAGCAGCTGGGGGGGCAGGGACACCCACGAGCAGTACTTC. Translated, it gives CASSWGGRDTHEQYF.

This clonotype was seen a few times. V gene TRBV12-3 or TRBV12-4 combines with J gene TRBJ1-2; possible D gene TRBD1, 5 bases. Trimming took 5 bases from V and 5 from J, leaving 12 bases between them. This CDR3 has 13 amino acids. This chain's CDR3 is CASSVWQGYGYTF. The CDR3 DNA reads as TGTGCCAGCAGTGTGTGGCAGGGATATGGCTACACCTTC.

This sequence joins TRBV25-1 and TRBJ1-5; D gene unclear. Germline-derived CDR1 and CDR2 are MGHDK and SYGVNS. Between the trimmed V and J ends, which lost 6 bases and 4 bases, there was a span of 13 bases. There are 14 residues in the CDR3. CDR3: CASRAGPENQPQHF. The CDR3 DNA follows: TGTGCCAGCAGAGCTGGTCCGGAAAATCAGCCCCAGCATTTT.

This clonotype occurred once. This sequence may be a read error, since a much larger clone differs from it by one base. The V gene is TRBV4-1, the J gene TRBJ2-1, with TRBD2 as a possible D gene (6 bases). There are 16 residues in the CDR3. CDR1 and CDR2 from the germline V gene are MGHRA and YSYEKL. V lost 3 bases and J 2 bases, leaving 14 bases between the germline ends. CDR3 sequence (DNA): TGCGCCAGCAGCCATGCTCTAGCGAGAGCCTACAATGAGCAGTTCTTC. This gives the protein CASSHALARAYNEQFF.

This chain connects TRBV9 to TRBJ1-2, with 7 bases aligning to TRBD1. The CDR3 has 13 amino acids. Germline trimming cut 5 bases from V and 8 bases from J; bases unmatched to any gene: 9. Germline CDR1 and CDR2: SGDLS and YYNGEE. Here the CDR3 reads CASRPDRVSGYTF. Here the CDR3 DNA reads TGTGCCAGCAGACCTGACAGGGTGAGCGGCTACACCTTC.

V is TRBV5-5 and J is TRBJ2-3, with 10 bases identical to TRBD2. The V gene's germline CDR1 is SGHKS and CDR2 YYEKEE (reference sequence). This CDR3 is 15 amino acids long. V trimming: 3 bases; J trimming: 4 bases; junction bases outside the gene matches: 5. CDR3 sequence: CASSWGTSVPDTQYF. CDR3 coding DNA: TGTGCCAGCAGCTGGGGGACTAGCGTCCCAGATACGCAGTATTTT.

This clonotype came up once. The chain is built from TRBV25-1 and TRBJ1-3; D remains ambiguous. This CDR3 region has 13 residues. Per germline, CDR1 MGHDK and CDR2 SYGVNS. Trimming pared 3 bases from V and 10 bases from J, leaving 13 bases between. CDR3 nucleotides: TGTGCCAGCAGTGATAATGCCGGGCGTACCATATATTTT. Encoded protein: CASSDNAGRTIYF.

This clonotype was counted at least ten times. CDR3 DNA: TGTGCCAGCTCACCCGGGCTCCTGTCAGGGGCCGGAGATACGCAGTATTTT. Amino acids: CASSPGLLSGAGDTQYF. The gene calls are TRBV18 and TRBJ2-3, with D perhaps TRBD1 (6 bases). The CDR3 is 17 residues long. Trimming removed 3 bases from V and 5 bases from J, with 21 bases in between. CDR1 and CDR2 from the germline V gene are KGHSH and LQKENI.

This clonotype was recorded many times. This chain links TRBV4-1 with TRBJ2-5, with 7 bases that match TRBD2. V shed 0 bases and J 2 bases; nucleotides not matched to a gene: 6. From germline, CDR1 is MGHRA and CDR2 YSYEKL. The CDR3 extends over 16 amino acids. This CDR3 reads CASSQDPVLAQETQYF. CDR3 bases: TGCGCCAGCAGCCAAGATCCTGTACTAGCGCAAGAGACCCAGTACTTC.

The chain carries TRBV20-1 and TRBJ2-3, with D tentatively TRBD2 (5 bases). Trimming removed 2 bases from V and 2 bases from J, with 11 bases in between. The germline CDR1 and CDR2 sequences are DFQATT and SNEGSKA (reference sequence). CDR3 length: 14 residues. The CDR3 DNA follows: TGCAGTGCTAGACCTGGAGGTCCCACAGATACGCAGTATTTT. It yields the protein CSARPGGPTDTQYF.

In regard to this clonotype: This may arise from a read error, as a much more abundant clone is one base away. The chain recombines TRBV7-2 with TRBJ2-4, with D unclear. Matching the DNA end better, TRBJ2-7 makes the J call doubtful. Germline V gene data show CDR1 as SGHTA and CDR2 as FQGNSA. The CDR3 loop spans 15 amino acids. The CDR3 DNA is TGTGCCAGCAGCTTAGGAGTCTCAGGAACCCACGAGCAGTACTTC. This codes for CASSLGVSGTHEQYF.

This sequence joins TRBV5-1 and TRBJ2-1, with 9 bases aligning to TRBD2. CDR1 and CDR2 (germline): SGHRS, YFSETQ. The V gene end was trimmed by 0 bases and the J gene end by 7 bases; junction bases not matched to a gene: 8. The CDR3 is made up of 16 amino acids. CDR3 sequence (DNA): TGCGCCAGCAGCTTGGCCCTAGCGGGGTTCAGTAATGAGCAGTTCTTC. Its translation is CASSLALAGFSNEQFF.

This clonotype was observed a handful of times. The V call is TRBV27, the J call TRBJ1-5, with D possibly matching TRBD1 (6 bases). The CDR3 has 17 amino acids. Germline V gene data show CDR1 as MNHEY and CDR2 as SMNVEV (reference sequence). V lost 0 bases and J lost 0, with 12 bases in between. DNA of the CDR3: TGTGCCAGCAGTTTATCGGTTCCAGGGGTTAGCAATCAGCCCCAGCATTTT. It translates to CASSLSVPGVSNQPQHF.